This is a list of T cell receptor beta chains from one sample in a study of shared clonotypes between healthy human individuals. This table comes from immunoSEQ multiplex PCR, and its TCRdb copy is limited to in-frame clones, with some not included. The sample shows about 2.3 million clones, about 92% of them seen only once. The material sequenced was naive CD4+ T cells from PBMCs. The receptors shown here come from a man aged 18 to 30 in good health. Some clones in this sample may be carry-over from other donors' samples. CDR3s include the opening cysteine and the closing phenylalanine or tryptophan. A D gene is named only where the DNA matches it firmly. Not every row has a clone size; where given, it reads once, few, many or a size class.

D | size | J | V | DNA | CDR3
- | few | TRBJ1-2 | TRBV2 | TGTGCCAGCAGAGCCGACGGGATCGATCTCTATGGCTACACCTTC | CASRADGIDLYGYTF
TRBD2 | - | TRBJ2-1 | TRBV9 | TGTGCCAGCAGCGCGACTAGCCAAACCTACAATGAGCAGTTCTTC | CASSATSQTYNEQFF
- | - | TRBJ2-5 | TRBV7-6 | TGTGCCAGCAGCTCCTTAAGGGGGAGAGAGACCCAGTACTTC | CASSSLRGRETQYF
- | - | TRBJ1-5 | TRBV7-6 | TGTGCCAGCAGCTTAGCGGGTGGTCAGCCCCAGCATTTT | CASSLAGGQPQHF
TRBD1 | - | TRBJ2-7 | TRBV7-2 | TGTGCCAGCAGCTTAGGTCGTCAGGGGGCTTACGAGCAGTACTTC | CASSLGRQGAYEQYF
- | - | TRBJ1-1 | TRBV18 | TGTGCCAGCTCACAAAGACTCACGGAACCTGAAGCTTTCTTT | CASSQRLTEPEAFF
TRBD1 | - | TRBJ1-6 | TRBV27 | TGTGCCAGCAGTTTGGACAGGGGCGGTTCACCCCTCCACTTT | CASSLDRGGSPLHF
- | once | TRBJ2-5 | TRBV6-1 | TGTGCCAGCAGTTGGTTGGGGCAGTACCAAGAGACCCAGTACTTC | CASSWLGQYQETQYF
- | once | TRBJ1-2 | TRBV14 | TGTGCCAGCAGCCAATCCCCCCGGGGCTACTATGGCTACACCTTC | CASSQSPRGYYGYTF
- | - | TRBJ1-2 | TRBV10-2 | TGCGCCAGCAGACCCGGTCGGAACTATGGCTACACCTTC | CASRPGRNYGYTF
TRBD2 | - | TRBJ2-1 | TRBV5-1 | TGCGCCAGCAGCCTCGGACTAGCAGACTACAATGAGCAGTTCTTC | CASSLGLADYNEQFF
- | - | TRBJ1-2 | TRBV7-9 | TGTGCCAGCAGCTTAAAGGGGTCATTCTATGGGACCCATGGCTACACCTTC | CASSLKGSFYGTHGYTF
- | - | TRBJ2-7 | TRBV28 | TGTGCCAGCAGGACCCCCGGGGGGCCCAACGAGCAGTACTTC | CASRTPGGPNEQYF
- | - | TRBJ2-3 | TRBV25-1 | TGTGCCAGCAGTGCTTGGGGAGATCGCACAGATACGCAGTATTTT | CASSAWGDRTDTQYF
- | - | TRBJ2-7 | TRBV2 | TGTGCCAGCGGTTCATTTATCCCGTATAACTTC | CASGSFIPYNF
- | once | TRBJ2-1 | TRBV15 | TGTGCCACCAGCAGGTTAGGAAGCTCCTACAATGAGCAGTTCTTC | CATSRLGSSYNEQFF
TRBD2 | - | TRBJ2-5 | TRBV9 | TGTGCCAGCAGCGTGGCGGGAGGGCCGGAGACCCAGTACTTC | CASSVAGGPETQYF
- | - | TRBJ2-1 | TRBV6-1 | TGTGCCAGCAGTGAACACAGAACCTACAATGAGCAGTTCTTC | CASSEHRTYNEQFF
TRBD2 | - | TRBJ2-1 | TRBV5-1 | TGCGCCAGCAGCTCACTCGAGACTAGCAGGGAGCAGTTCTTC | CASSSLETSREQFF
- | - | TRBJ2-3 | TRBV4-2 | TGTGCCAGCAGCCAAGATCTTACGCGACTAGTGGCAGATACGCAGTATTTT | CASSQDLTRLVADTQYF
TRBD1 | - | TRBJ1-5 | TRBV2 | TGTGCCAGCGACAGGGGGCCTAATAGCAATCAGCCCCAGCATTTT | CASDRGPNSNQPQHF
- | - | TRBJ2-7 | TRBV5-1 | TGCGCCAGCAGCTCCTCCACCTACGAGCAGTACTTC | CASSSSTYEQYF
- | - | TRBJ2-6 | TRBV7-9 | TGTGCCAGCAGCGCCCGACCTGGGGCCAACGTCCTGACTTTC | CASSARPGANVLTF
- | - | TRBJ2-3 | TRBV29-1 | TGCAGCGTTCAGGACGGGACAGATACGCAGTATTTT | CSVQDGTDTQYF
- | - | TRBJ1-1 | TRBV19 | TGTGCCAGTAGTACCGCCAGGCGGGGGGCGCGGACTGAAGCTTTCTTT | CASSTARRGARTEAFF
- | - | TRBJ2-7 | TRBV6-6 | TGTGCCAGCAGTTACTCGAAGTTTCGGGATGGCGACGAGCAGTACTTC | CASSYSKFRDGDEQYF
- | - | TRBJ2-3 | TRBV5-1 | TGCGCCAGCGGGGTAGTTGCAGATACGCAGTATTTT | CASGVVADTQYF
TRBD1 | once | TRBJ2-7 | TRBV6-1 | TGTGCCACGACCCTAGGACAGGGAGACTACGAGCAGTACTTC | CATTLGQGDYEQYF
TRBD2 | - | TRBJ2-3 | TRBV4-3 | TGCGCCAGCAGCCAAGGCGGGAGTCCAGATACGCAGTATTTT | CASSQGGSPDTQYF
TRBD2 | - | TRBJ2-3 | TRBV7-6 | TGTGCCAGCAGCTTAGGGCGGGAGAGTACGCAGTATTTT | CASSLGRESTQYF
- | - | TRBJ2-3 | TRBV5-4 | TGTGCCAGCAGCTTTAAGTCCACAGATACGCAGTATTTT | CASSFKSTDTQYF
- | - | TRBJ2-7 | TRBV6-5 | - | CASSSVGSGTSGRGYF
- | few | TRBJ1-4 | TRBV5-4 | TGTGCCAGCAGCCAGGTGGGGGACCTAAAACTGTTTTTT | CASSQVGDLKLFF
TRBD1 | - | TRBJ2-5 | TRBV19 | TGTGCCAGTAGTGGACAGGGGGGAGAGACCCAGTACTTC | CASSGQGGETQYF
- | - | TRBJ2-7 | TRBV28 | TGTGCCAGCCCCCCCGTGATGGGGGACACCTACGAGCAGTACTTC | CASPPVMGDTYEQYF
- | - | TRBJ1-5 | TRBV5-4 | TGTGCCAGCAGCTTGGACAGTTTACAGCCCCAGCATTTT | CASSLDSLQPQHF
- | - | TRBJ2-3 | TRBV10-1 | TGCGCCAGCAGTCCCTCTACCGGGGATACGCAGTATTTT | CASSPSTGDTQYF
- | - | TRBJ1-1 | TRBV7-6 | TGTGCCAGCAGCTTATTTGGCGGGGGGTTGAACACTGAAGCTTTCTTT | CASSLFGGGLNTEAFF
- | - | TRBJ1-4 | TRBV18 | TGTGCCAGCTCACAAGATCCAGGAGAAAAACTGTTTTTT | CASSQDPGEKLFF
- | - | TRBJ2-7 | TRBV30 | TGTGCCTGGGTCAAAAGGGGGGATTACGAGCAGTACTTC | CAWVKRGDYEQYF
TRBD1 | - | TRBJ2-2 | TRBV18 | TGTGCCAGCTCACCACTAAGGACAGGGGGAGAGCCCGGGGAGCTGTTTTTT | CASSPLRTGGEPGELFF
- | - | TRBJ2-7 | TRBV28 | TGTGCCAGCACCGTACTAGAAGGAGCCTACGAGCAGTACTTC | CASTVLEGAYEQYF
- | - | TRBJ2-2 | TRBV6-4 | TGTGCCAGCCGGACAGAGAACACCGGGGAGCTGTTTTTT | CASRTENTGELFF
- | - | TRBJ2-1 | TRBV5-1 | TGCGCCAGCAGCCACGGGACTGGATACAATGAGCAGTTCTTC | CASSHGTGYNEQFF
TRBD1 | - | TRBJ2-2 | TRBV5-1 | TGCGCCAGCAGCTACCGACAGGGGAACACCGGGGAGCTGTTTTTT | CASSYRQGNTGELFF
- | - | TRBJ2-1 | TRBV29-1 | TGCAGCGTTGAAGAAGTAGAGGGAAGCTCCTACAATGAGCAGTTCTTC | CSVEEVEGSSYNEQFF
TRBD1 | - | TRBJ1-2 | TRBV5-1 | TGCGCCAGCAGCGTTGGGGACAGCAACTATGGCTACACCTTC | CASSVGDSNYGYTF
TRBD1 | - | TRBJ1-1 | TRBV5-1 | TGCGCCAGCAGGACGGACAGGGCCGGTTTTAACACTGAAGCTTTCTTT | CASRTDRAGFNTEAFF
- | - | TRBJ1-1 | TRBV7-7 | TGTGCCAGCAGCCAAACAAGTGGGACCCAAGCTTTCTTT | CASSQTSGTQAFF
TRBD1 | - | TRBJ2-1 | TRBV18 | TGTGCCAGCTCACCCTTAACAGGGGCCAATGAGCAGTTCTTC | CASSPLTGANEQFF
- | - | TRBJ2-7 | TRBV19 | TGTGCCAGTAGTAGCCCCCCCGGGACCGGCACCGGGACCGACCTCTACGAGCAGTACTTC | CASSSPPGTGTGTDLYEQYF
- | - | TRBJ2-3 | TRBV5-4 | TGTGCCAGCAGCTTGATATTTAGCGAGATGGGAGATACGCAGTATTTT | CASSLIFSEMGDTQYF
- | - | TRBJ2-3 | TRBV11-3 | TGTGCCAGCAGCTTAGGGGGCCCTACGCAGTATTTT | CASSLGGPTQYF
TRBD2 | - | TRBJ2-1 | TRBV30 | TGTGCCTGGAGGCGGGACTACCAAGGAGAGCAGTTCTTC | CAWRRDYQGEQFF
- | - | TRBJ2-7 | TRBV7-3 | TGTGCCAGCAGCTTAGGTGACCCCGCAATCCCCTACGAGCAGTACTTC | CASSLGDPAIPYEQYF